Below are 30 T cell receptor beta chains sequenced from a single sample in a study of cytomegalovirus exposure and HLA in healthy donors. PCR primers comprised 60 Vbeta and 13 Jbeta primers. TCRdb's copy holds only in-frame clones and misses some; the assay was immunoSEQ multiplex PCR. The sample records around 100,000 clones, roughly 69% being singletons. Sequenced material: PBMCs. These TCRs come from a woman in her twenties or thirties in good health and CMV-seronegative.

The CDR3 region is CASSVVQRESEQFF. The DNA of the CDR3 is TGTGCCAGCAGCGTAGTTCAGCGGGAGAGTGAGCAGTTCTTC. V is TRBV9 and J is TRBJ2-1; 8 bases match TRBD2. The CDR3 is 14 residues long. J lost 9 bases, V lost 0 bases, and 5 bases had no gene match. The germline CDR1 and CDR2 sequences are SGDLS and YYNGEE.

This chain uses TRBV6-1 with TRBJ1-5; D call uncertain. Germline V gene data show CDR1 as MNHNS and CDR2 as SASEGT. The V and J ends lost 3 bases and 1 base respectively, with 16 bases between them. This CDR3 spans 17 amino acids. The DNA for the CDR3 is TGTGCCAGCAGTGACTTCCCGAACCGGGGAAGCAATCAGCCCCAGCATTTT. Translation: CASSDFPNRGSNQPQHF.

The chain is built from TRBV30 and TRBJ1-2; D unresolved. CDR3 length: 10 residues. Trimming left V 2 bases short and J 8 bases short, with 6 bases between. The germline V gene has CDR1 GTSNPN and CDR2 SVGIG (reference sequence). This chain's CDR3 is CAWSRLGYTF. The CDR3 DNA sequence: TGTGCCTGGAGTCGTTTAGGCTACACCTTC.

V and J are TRBV5-6 and TRBJ2-1; TRBD1 aligns across 7 bases. The V and J ends lost 2 bases and 10 bases, in that order; junction bases with no gene match: 12. CDR3 length: 15 residues. CDR1 and CDR2 from the germline V gene are SGHDT and YYEEEE. The CDR3 region is CASSLLIGAGGEQFF. The CDR3 DNA sequence: TGTGCCAGCAGCTTACTCATCGGGGCAGGGGGAGAGCAGTTCTTC.

The V gene is TRBV27, the J gene TRBJ2-1, with D possibly being TRBD1 (6 bases). The germline gives CDR1 MNHEY, CDR2 SMNVEV (reference sequence). V lost 6 bases to trimming and J lost 0 bases, with 15 bases between them. The CDR3 consists of 16 residues. CDR3 protein: CASSAGATVSYNEQFF. The CDR3 coding sequence is TGTGCCAGCAGCGCAGGGGCGACTGTCTCCTACAATGAGCAGTTCTTC.

The chain couples TRBV5-1 to TRBJ1-6; 7 nucleotides line up with TRBD1. The CDR3 is 17 amino acids. CDR1 SGHRS and CDR2 YFSETQ come from the germline V gene. The junction had 4 bases not matched to a gene; V was cut back by 0 bases and J by 1 base. In DNA form, the CDR3 reads TGCGCCAGCAGCTTGGGGGCAGGGGGATCCTATAATTCACCCCTCCACTTT. Its translation: CASSLGAGGSYNSPLHF.

The chain uses TRBV5-1 and TRBJ1-5; the D gene is possibly TRBD1 (5 bases). CDR1 is SGHRS and CDR2 is YFSETQ in the germline V gene. The V gene lost 2 bases and the J gene lost 7 bases, with 10 bases spanning the gap. The CDR3 covers 13 residues. This chain's CDR3 is CASSLVAGQPQHF. Here the CDR3 DNA reads TGCGCCAGCAGCTTAGTAGCAGGGCAGCCCCAGCATTTT.

This chain uses TRBV5-1 with TRBJ2-3; 7 bases agree with TRBD2. The CDR3 loop spans 15 amino acids. The V segment lost 0 bases and the J segment 0 bases; nucleotides outside the gene matches: 1. Germline CDR1 reads SGHRS; CDR2 reads YFSETQ. The CDR3 nucleotides read TGCGCCAGCAGCTTGGTTAGCGGGAGCACAGATACGCAGTATTTT. Its translation: CASSLVSGSTDTQYF.

The chain couples TRBV7-6 to TRBJ2-1; D is perhaps TRBD2 (6 bases). The germline V gene encodes CDR1 SGHVS and CDR2 FNYEAQ. Trimming pared 3 bases from V and 5 bases from J, leaving 8 bases between. The CDR3 length is 13 residues. CDR3 bases: TGTGCCAGCAGCTTGGGACTCGACAATGAGCAGTTCTTC. Its protein is CASSLGLDNEQFF. Supplemented by reference TRBV7-6 and TRBJ2-1, the full variable domain reads GAGVSQSPRYKVTKRGQDVALRCDPISGHVSLYWYRQALGQGPEFLTYFNYEAQQDKSGLPNDRFSAERPEGSISTLTIQRTEQRDSAMYRCASSLGLDNEQFFGPGTRLTVL.

Only one count was recorded for this clone. The chain links TRBV4-2 to TRBJ2-2, with TRBD2 matching 8 bases. CDR3 length: 18 amino acids. The V segment lost 1 base and the J segment 1 base; nucleotides outside the gene matches: 8. The V gene's germline CDR1 is LGHNA and CDR2 YNFKEQ. CDR3 protein: CASSQVVLAGLNTGELFF. The CDR3 coding sequence is TGTGCCAGCAGCCAAGTGGTTTTAGCGGGACTGAACACCGGGGAGCTGTTTTTT.

The J gene is TRBJ1-1, the V gene TRBV7-9, with D perhaps TRBD1 (5 bases). The V and J ends lost 5 bases and 1 base respectively, with 11 bases between them. The CDR3 spans 14 residues. Germline CDR1 is SEHNR and CDR2 is FQNEAQ (reference sequence). The CDR3 DNA follows: TGTGCCAGCAGCCGTTCCCAGGGGAACACTGAAGCTTTCTTT. Its protein product is CASSRSQGNTEAFF.

The count of this clone is one. J is TRBJ2-1 and V is TRBV7-6; maybe TRBD2 (6 bases). V lost 5 bases and J lost 2, with 13 bases in between. Germline V gene data show CDR1 as SGHVS and CDR2 as FNYEAQ. The CDR3 has 15 residues. CDR3 residues: CASSPPSGAYNEQFF. In DNA form, the CDR3 reads TGTGCCAGCAGCCCCCCTTCGGGGGCCTACAATGAGCAGTTCTTC.

This clone is a singleton in its sample. V is TRBV30 and J is TRBJ2-2, with D possibly TRBD1 on 5 matching bases. The ends were cut back, 4 bases at V and 2 bases at J, with 11 bases in the middle. CDR3 length equals 14 residues. Germline V gene data show CDR1 as GTSNPN and CDR2 as SVGIG (reference sequence). This chain's CDR3 is CAWNTGLNTGELFF. CDR3 in DNA: TGTGCCTGGAATACAGGCCTCAACACCGGGGAGCTGTTTTTT.

The sample holds a few counts of this clone. The J gene is TRBJ2-7, the V gene TRBV20-1; the D gene is possibly TRBD1 (6 bases). The V gene lost 5 bases and the J gene lost 3 bases, with 8 bases spanning the gap. Germline V lookup: CDR1 DFQATT, CDR2 SNEGSKA (reference sequence). The CDR3 totals 11 residues. CDR3: CSAGGRYEQYF. CDR3 bases: TGCAGTGCTGGGGGCCGCTACGAGCAGTACTTC.

This clone was counted between two and nine times. The rearrangement uses TRBV7-3 and TRBJ2-2; a weak D match, TRBD2 (6 bases). V lost 5 bases, J lost 2 bases, and 9 bases lay in between. The CDR3 has 14 residues. CDR1 is SGHTA, CDR2 FQGTGA, per germline. CDR3 DNA: TGTGCCAGCAGCCGGGACTCTAACACCGGGGAGCTGTTTTTT. Its translation: CASSRDSNTGELFF.

This chain joins TRBV28 and TRBJ2-5, with D perhaps TRBD2 (6 bases). Germline V gives CDR1 MDHEN, CDR2 SYDVKM. The CDR3 totals 14 residues. The V end was cut by 4 bases, the J end by 1 base, with 10 bases between. CDR3 protein: CASSWGDRQETQYF. In nucleotides, the CDR3 is TGTGCCAGCAGTTGGGGGGACCGCCAAGAGACCCAGTACTTC. Variable domain in full (rest from reference TRBV28 and TRBJ2-5): DVKVTQSSRYLVKRTGEKVFLECVQDMDHENMFWYRQDPGLGLRLIYFSYDVKMKEKGDIPEGYSVSREKKERFSLILESASTNQTSMYLCASSWGDRQETQYFGPGTRLLVL.

The chain is built from TRBV5-1 and TRBJ2-7, with 7 bases aligning to TRBD1. With V trimmed by 4 bases and J by 0 bases, 7 bases remained unmatched. The germline CDR1 and CDR2 sequences are SGHRS and YFSETQ. The CDR3 contains 15 residues. In DNA, the CDR3 is TGCGCCAGCAGCCTGGGACAGCCACCCTCCTACGAGCAGTACTTC. Encoded protein: CASSLGQPPSYEQYF.

This chain connects TRBV2 to TRBJ1-5; D possibly corresponds to TRBD1 (5 bases). Germline assignment: CDR1 SNHLY and CDR2 FYNNEI. CDR3 size: 18 residues. The V end was cut by 6 bases, the J end by 1 base, with 22 bases between. The DNA of the CDR3 is TGTGCCAGCAGGACTGGTCAGGGAAGTCTGGGCAGCAATCAGCCCCAGCATTTT. As protein: CASRTGQGSLGSNQPQHF.

The rearrangement links TRBV5-6 to TRBJ1-1, with D tentatively TRBD1 (6 bases). The CDR3 consists of 15 residues. CDR1 is SGHDT and CDR2 is YYEEEE in the germline V gene. Trimming left V 3 bases short and J 1 base short, with 13 bases between. CDR3 sequence reads: CASSSGEQGNTEAFF. The CDR3 DNA reads TGTGCCAGCAGCTCAGGGGAACAGGGGAACACTGAAGCTTTCTTT.

The chain uses TRBV4-3 and TRBJ2-1; 13 bases align to TRBD2. Trimming removed 3 bases from V and 13 bases from J; junction bases left unmatched: 15. Germline assignment: CDR1 LGHNA and CDR2 YSLEER. The CDR3 covers 17 residues. The CDR3 nucleotides are TGCGCCAGCAGCCAGGAAATTGGACTAGCGGGAGCAAAGAAACAGTTCTTC. Encoded protein: CASSQEIGLAGAKKQFF.

This CDR3 reads CAGGGAISGNTIYF. In nucleotides, the CDR3 is TGTGCCGGGGGAGGGGCTATCTCTGGAAACACCATATATTTT. This chain joins TRBV2 and TRBJ1-3, with D tentatively TRBD1 (5 bases). Trimming pared 11 bases from V and 0 bases from J, leaving 14 bases between. Germline lookup yields CDR1 SNHLY and CDR2 FYNNEI. The CDR3 spans 14 residues. The whole variable domain, filled in from reference TRBV2 and TRBJ1-3, reads EPEVTQTPSHQVTQMGQEVILRCVPISNHLYFYWYRQILGQKVEFLVSFYNNEISEKSEIFDDQFSVERPDGSNFTLKIRSTKLEDSAMYFCAGGGAISGNTIYFGEGSWLTVV.

The J gene is TRBJ1-2, the V gene TRBV2; a weak D match, TRBD1 (6 bases). Germline assignment: CDR1 SNHLY and CDR2 FYNNEI. Trimming removed 5 bases from V and 6 bases from J, with 19 bases in between. CDR3 length equals 15 residues. The CDR3 DNA sequence: TGTGCCAGCAGTCGATCGGGGGGCCAGGTCGATGGCTACACCTTC. Translation: CASSRSGGQVDGYTF.

The chain has TRBV7-9 and TRBJ1-2; D uncertain. Trimming took off 6 bases at V and 4 bases at J, with 15 bases between the two ends. Germline lookup yields CDR1 SEHNR and CDR2 FQNEAQ (reference sequence). The CDR3 is 14 amino acids. CDR3: CASRPPQDSYGYTF. The CDR3 DNA is TGTGCCAGCAGACCACCGCAGGACTCCTATGGCTACACCTTC.

The chain couples TRBV2 to TRBJ2-7; 14 positions match TRBD2. Germline-derived CDR1 and CDR2 are SNHLY and FYNNEI. The CDR3 contains 13 residues. Trimming at V came to 8 bases and at J to 6 bases, leaving 3 bases not matched to a gene. CDR3 region: CASGTSGSGEQYF. The CDR3 DNA reads as TGTGCCAGCGGGACTAGCGGGAGTGGCGAGCAGTACTTC.

The chain has TRBV30 and TRBJ2-5; no clear D. This CDR3 region has 13 residues. The ends were cut back, 0 bases at V and 4 bases at J, with 9 bases in the middle. Germline loops: CDR1 GTSNPN, CDR2 SVGIG (reference sequence). The CDR3 region has the DNA TGTGCCTGGAGTGTACGATTCGGAGAGACCCAGTACTTC. This sequence encodes CAWSVRFGETQYF.

The rearrangement uses TRBV7-3 and TRBJ1-5, with no clear D. Germline assignment: CDR1 SGHTA and CDR2 FQGTGA. V lost 2 bases and J 4 bases, leaving 9 bases between the germline ends. The CDR3 is 14 residues long. CDR3 sequence (DNA): TGTGCCAGCAGCTTACAGACTCGGAATCAGCCCCAGCATTTT. It translates to CASSLQTRNQPQHF.

In this sample, this clone turned up once. The rearrangement links TRBV5-1 to TRBJ2-3; 12 bases align to TRBD2. The V gene's germline CDR1 is SGHRS and CDR2 YFSETQ. The CDR3 is 16 residues long. With V trimmed by 1 base and J by 2 bases, 2 bases remained unmatched. The CDR3 sequence: CASSLRLAGDTDTQYF. The CDR3 bases are TGCGCCAGCAGCTTGCGACTAGCGGGGGACACAGATACGCAGTATTTT.

V and J are TRBV19 and TRBJ2-7; maybe TRBD2 (6 bases). V lost 1 base and J lost 3, with 10 bases in between. CDR1 LNHDA and CDR2 SQIVND come from the germline V gene (reference sequence). The CDR3 has 14 amino acids. This CDR3 is CASSIGSGDYEQYF. The DNA for the CDR3 is TGTGCCAGTAGTATAGGTAGCGGAGACTACGAGCAGTACTTC.

This clone was observed a handful of times. CDR3: CASSQEGGTTDTQYF. In DNA, the CDR3 is TGTGCCAGCAGCCAAGAGGGCGGGACCACAGATACGCAGTATTTT. The chain recombines TRBV4-2 with TRBJ2-3; possible D gene TRBD2, 6 bases. V gave up 0 bases and J gave up 2 bases, with 9 bases separating them. Germline V gene lookup returns CDR1 LGHNA and CDR2 YNFKEQ. The CDR3 is 15 residues long.

The V gene is TRBV11-1, the J gene TRBJ1-1, with 8 bases aligning to TRBD1. With V trimmed by 4 bases and J by 0 bases, 4 bases remained unmatched. This CDR3 is built from 15 residues. CDR1 and CDR2 (germline): SGHAT, FQDESV (reference sequence). This chain's CDR3 is CASSSRQGMNTEAFF. The CDR3 nucleotides are TGTGCCAGCAGCTCCCGACAGGGGATGAACACTGAAGCTTTCTTT.